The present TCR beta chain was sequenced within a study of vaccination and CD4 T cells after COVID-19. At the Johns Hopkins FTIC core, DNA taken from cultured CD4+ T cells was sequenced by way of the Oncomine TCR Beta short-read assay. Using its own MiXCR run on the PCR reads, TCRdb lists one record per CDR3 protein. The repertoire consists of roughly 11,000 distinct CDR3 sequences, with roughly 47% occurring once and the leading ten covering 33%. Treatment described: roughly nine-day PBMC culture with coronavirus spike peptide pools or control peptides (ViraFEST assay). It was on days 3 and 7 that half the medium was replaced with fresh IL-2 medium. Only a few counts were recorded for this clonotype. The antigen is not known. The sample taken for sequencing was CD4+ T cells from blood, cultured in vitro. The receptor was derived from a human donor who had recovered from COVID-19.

The CDR3 DNA follows: TGTGCCAGTACCACCGTCACGGATGGTGGCTACACCTTC. Amino acids: CASTTVTDGGYTF. This sequence joins TRBV19 and TRBJ1-2; D is unresolved. Per the germline V gene, CDR1 is LNHDA and CDR2 is SQIVND (reference sequence). The ends were cut back, 7 bases at V and 7 bases at J, with 16 bases in the middle. The CDR3 is made up of 13 amino acids.